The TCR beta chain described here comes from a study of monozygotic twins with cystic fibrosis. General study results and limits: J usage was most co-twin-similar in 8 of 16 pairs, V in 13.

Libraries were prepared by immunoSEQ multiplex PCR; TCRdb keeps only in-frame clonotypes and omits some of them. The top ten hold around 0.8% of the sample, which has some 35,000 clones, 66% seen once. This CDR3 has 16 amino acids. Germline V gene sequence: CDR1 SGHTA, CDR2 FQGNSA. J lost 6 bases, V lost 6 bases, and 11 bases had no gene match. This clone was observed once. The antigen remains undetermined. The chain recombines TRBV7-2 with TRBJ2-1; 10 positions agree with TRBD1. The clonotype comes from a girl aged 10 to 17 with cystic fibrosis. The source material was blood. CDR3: CASRYGDRGRGNEQFF. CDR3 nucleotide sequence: TGTGCCAGCAGATATGGGGACAGGGGTAGAGGCAATGAGCAGTTCTTC. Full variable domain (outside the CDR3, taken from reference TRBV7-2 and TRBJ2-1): GAGVSQSPSNKVTEKGKDVELRCDPISGHTALYWYRQSLGQGLEFLIYFQGNSAPDKSGLPSDRFSAERTGGSVSTLTIQRTQQEDSAVYLCASRYGDRGRGNEQFFGPGTRLTVL.